These 28 T cell receptor beta chains share one sample of origin, sequenced in a study of OX40 agonist ivuxolimab in advanced cancers. Method: immunoSEQ multiplex PCR; TCRdb's copy keeps in-frame clones and lacks some. The sample has tens of thousands of clones, roughly three quarters seen once. Sequences were derived from CD4+ or CD8+ T cells sorted from blood, sampled in a trial of the OX40 agonist ivuxolimab. These TCRs come from an adult with an advanced solid tumor such as melanoma, head and neck, liver or kidney cancer.

The genes are TRBV9 and TRBJ2-3; 7 bases match TRBD1. J gave up 1 base and V 2 bases, and 7 bases lay outside the gene matches. The CDR3 totals 16 residues. Per germline, CDR1 SGDLS and CDR2 YYNGEE. This CDR3 is CASSVPGQAGTDTQYF. Written as DNA, the CDR3 is TGTGCCAGCAGCGTCCCTGGACAGGCGGGCACAGATACGCAGTATTTT.

On this clone itself: An end of the junction differs from the germline gene, which may be a read error. The chain is built from TRBV7-8 and TRBJ2-5, with a possible D match to TRBD1 (5 bases). The CDR3 is made up of 14 amino acids. In germline, CDR1 is SGHVS, CDR2 FQNEAQ. The CDR3 protein is CANSLVRTQGTQYF. The CDR3 coding sequence is TGTGCCAACAGCTTGGTCCGGACCCAGGGGACCCAGTACTTC.

The chain uses TRBV6-6 and TRBJ1-4; D gene unclear. The length of the CDR3 is 13 residues. Trimming removed 2 bases at V and 5 bases at J, with 6 bases between. Germline V lookup: CDR1 MNHNY, CDR2 SVGAGI (reference sequence). Here the CDR3 reads CASSYSTNEKLFF. DNA for the CDR3: TGTGCCAGCAGTTACAGTACAAATGAAAAACTGTTTTTT.

The J gene is TRBJ1-1, the V gene TRBV5-4, with TRBD1 matching over 9 bases. Germline CDR1 is SGHNT and CDR2 is YYREEE (reference sequence). Trimming at V came to 4 bases and at J to 3 bases, leaving 4 bases not matched to a gene. The CDR3 loop spans 14 amino acids. CDR3 nucleotides: TGTGCCAGCAGCCAAGGGACAGGGTACACTGAAGCTTTCTTT. Translating gives CASSQGTGYTEAFF.

Sample share makes this clone medium-sized. V is TRBV4-2 and J is TRBJ2-7; the match to TRBD2 covers 11 bases. CDR1 is LGHNA and CDR2 is YNFKEQ in the germline V gene. CDR3 length equals 16 residues. Trimming at V came to 0 bases and at J to 5 bases, leaving 6 bases not matched to a gene. Written as DNA, the CDR3 is TGTGCCAGCAGCCAAGAGACTAGCGGGATGGGTGACGAGCAGTACTTC. Residues: CASSQETSGMGDEQYF.

The rearrangement joins TRBV4-1 to TRBJ2-7, with D possibly being TRBD1 (6 bases). This CDR3 has 15 residues. Trimming pared 4 bases from V and 2 bases from J, leaving 15 bases between. CDR1 and CDR2 from the germline V gene are MGHRA and YSYEKL. This CDR3 is CASSLRAGATYEQYF. In nucleotides, the CDR3 is TGCGCCAGCAGCCTCAGGGCAGGGGCTACCTACGAGCAGTACTTC.

This chain uses TRBV27 with TRBJ2-1; D remains ambiguous. Germline CDR1 reads MNHEY; CDR2 reads SMNVEV (reference sequence). This CDR3 has 17 amino acids. Trimming pared 4 bases from V and 0 bases from J, leaving 16 bases between. The CDR3 here is CASSSRSTASSYNEQFF. The CDR3 DNA sequence: TGTGCCAGCAGTTCCCGATCCACGGCCAGCTCCTACAATGAGCAGTTCTTC.

The rearrangement joins TRBV27 to TRBJ2-1; D gene ambiguous. CDR1 and CDR2 from the germline V gene are MNHEY and SMNVEV (reference sequence). The length of the CDR3 is 11 residues. Trimming cost V 3 bases and J 4 bases, with 1 base left between them. The CDR3 is CASSLYNEQFF. DNA of the CDR3: TGTGCCAGCAGTTTGTACAATGAGCAGTTCTTC.

The chain joins TRBV28 to TRBJ1-6; TRBD1 matches 7 bases. Per the germline V gene, CDR1 is MDHEN and CDR2 is SYDVKM. This CDR3 spans 15 amino acids. V trimming: 8 bases; J trimming: 10 bases; junction bases outside the gene matches: 14. CDR3: CASERIQGLGSPLHF. For the CDR3, the DNA is TGTGCCAGCGAGCGAATACAGGGGTTAGGATCACCCCTCCACTTT.

The rearrangement joins TRBV5-4 to TRBJ1-1, with 8 nucleotides matching TRBD1. CDR3 length equals 15 residues. The V and J ends lost 4 bases and 0 bases, in that order; junction bases with no gene match: 5. CDR1 and CDR2 (germline): SGHNT, YYREEE (reference sequence). CDR3 amino acids: CASSPRTGMNTEAFF. CDR3 in DNA: TGTGCCAGCAGCCCTCGGACAGGGATGAACACTGAAGCTTTCTTT. Full variable domain (outside the CDR3, taken from reference TRBV5-4 and TRBJ1-1): ETGVTQSPTHLIKTRGQQVTLRCSSQSGHNTVSWYQQALGQGPQFIFQYYREEENGRGNFPPRFSGLQFPNYSSELNVNALELDDSALYLCASSPRTGMNTEAFFGQGTRLTVV.

This chain uses TRBV30 with TRBJ2-5; 13 bases match TRBD2. CDR1 and CDR2 (germline): GTSNPN, SVGIG (reference sequence). This CDR3 has 15 residues. The V gene end was trimmed by 3 bases and the J gene end by 5 bases; junction bases not matched to a gene: 6. In DNA, the CDR3 is TGTGCCTGGAGACGGGGACTAGCGGGACCGGAGACCCAGTACTTC. Its translation: CAWRRGLAGPETQYF.

This clone appeared a few times. The V call is TRBV18, the J call TRBJ2-1; the match to TRBD2 covers 15 bases. The CDR3 sequence is 18 residues long. With V trimmed by 1 base and J by 0 bases, 1 base remained unmatched. Germline assignment: CDR1 KGHSH and CDR2 LQKENI. CDR3 residues: CASSPLGLAGGSYNEQFF. The CDR3 nucleotides are TGTGCCAGCTCACCACTGGGACTAGCGGGAGGCTCCTACAATGAGCAGTTCTTC. Based on the CDR3 plus reference TRBV18 and TRBJ2-1, the full variable domain is NAGVMQNPRHLVRRRGQEARLRCSPMKGHSHVYWYRQLPEEGLKFMVYLQKENIIDESGMPKERFSAEFPKEGPSILRIQQVVRGDSAAYFCASSPLGLAGGSYNEQFFGPGTRLTVL.

This chain links TRBV19 with TRBJ2-3; the D is unclear. The CDR3 sequence is 11 residues long. Germline CDR1 reads LNHDA; CDR2 reads SQIVND (reference sequence). V was trimmed by 10 bases and J by 6 bases, leaving 11 bases between them. The chain's CDR3 is CATAPGDTQYF. In DNA, the CDR3 is TGTGCCACTGCCCCAGGCGATACGCAGTATTTT.

This clone has more than one count but fewer than ten. V gene TRBV29-1 combines with J gene TRBJ2-2; D call uncertain. CDR1 SQVTM and CDR2 ANQGSEA come from the germline V gene. The length of the CDR3 is 12 residues. Between the trimmed V and J ends, which lost 4 bases and 5 bases, there was a span of 8 bases. CDR3 sequence reads: CSVGGGTGELFF. Here the CDR3 DNA reads TGCAGCGTTGGTGGTGGGACCGGGGAGCTGTTTTTT.

This clone was recorded a few times. The J gene is TRBJ1-3, the V gene TRBV5-1; the D gene is possibly TRBD1 (6 bases). Trimming pared 4 bases from V and 7 bases from J, leaving 15 bases between. The CDR3 contains 14 residues. Germline-derived CDR1 and CDR2 are SGHRS and YFSETQ. The CDR3: CASSPGGQGNTIYF. The CDR3 DNA is TGCGCCAGCAGCCCGGGGGGGCAAGGGAACACCATATATTTT.

This clone was detected once. The chain joins TRBV5-4 to TRBJ2-1; TRBD2 aligns across 13 bases. CDR1 and CDR2 from the germline V gene are SGHNT and YYREEE (reference sequence). The CDR3 consists of 15 residues. With V trimmed by 5 bases and J by 7 bases, 6 bases remained unmatched. The CDR3: CASRSGTSGVNEQFF. CDR3 bases: TGTGCCAGCAGGTCCGGGACTAGCGGGGTTAATGAGCAGTTCTTC.

This clone showed up just once. V is TRBV6-6 and J is TRBJ1-6, with unresolved D. Trimming left V 7 bases short and J 5 bases short, with 12 bases between. Germline-derived CDR1 and CDR2 are MNHNY and SVGAGI (reference sequence). This CDR3 is 14 amino acids long. CDR3 protein: CASKKGPDNSPLHF. Written as DNA, the CDR3 is TGTGCCAGCAAGAAGGGCCCGGATAATTCACCCCTCCACTTT.

This rearrangement joins TRBV4-1 to TRBJ1-6; D is ambiguous. Germline loops: CDR1 MGHRA, CDR2 YSYEKL. The CDR3 loop spans 16 amino acids. V was shortened by 4 bases and J by 0 bases, with 10 bases between the two germline ends. CDR3 nucleotides: TGCGCCAGCAGCCCGACACAGAGCTCCTATAATTCACCCCTCCACTTT. It codes for CASSPTQSSYNSPLHF.

The chain joins TRBV18 to TRBJ1-1, with D possibly matching TRBD1 (5 bases). Germline V gene sequence: CDR1 KGHSH, CDR2 LQKENI. The length of the CDR3 is 13 residues. The ends were cut back, 3 bases at V and 4 bases at J, with 9 bases in the middle. The CDR3 coding sequence is TGTGCCAGCTCACCCAGGGACGGCACTGAAGCTTTCTTT. It encodes CASSPRDGTEAFF.

The chain has TRBV19 and TRBJ2-2; unclear D gene. The germline CDR1 and CDR2 sequences are LNHDA and SQIVND (reference sequence). Trimming took 3 bases from V and 0 from J, leaving 11 bases between them. This CDR3 region has 16 residues. As DNA, the CDR3 is TGTGCCAGTAGTATGGTGGCGGATTCGAACACCGGGGAGCTGTTTTTT. It encodes CASSMVADSNTGELFF. The complete variable domain, with remaining parts taken from reference TRBV19 and TRBJ2-2, reads DGGITQSPKYLFRKEGQNVTLSCEQNLNHDAMYWYRQDPGQGLRLIYYSQIVNDFQKGDIAEGYSVSREKKESFPLTVTSAQKNPTAFYLCASSMVADSNTGELFFGEGSRLTVL.

Only a few counts were recorded for this clone. The CDR3 loop reads CASSFGVNQPQHF. Here the CDR3 DNA reads TGTGCCAGCAGCTTTGGGGTCAATCAGCCCCAGCATTTT. This chain joins TRBV5-6 and TRBJ1-5; no reliable D call. V was clipped by 2 bases and J by 3 bases, with 6 bases between them. This CDR3 is 13 amino acids long. Germline lookup yields CDR1 SGHDT and CDR2 YYEEEE.

The V and J genes are TRBV5-1 and TRBJ1-3; D not resolved. Germline values: CDR1 SGHRS, CDR2 YFSETQ. Between the trimmed V and J ends, which lost 4 bases and 0 bases, there was a span of 11 bases. CDR3 length: 15 amino acids. The CDR3 is CASSKTESSGNTIYF. CDR3 in DNA: TGCGCCAGCAGCAAAACAGAGAGCTCTGGAAACACCATATATTTT.

The chain joins TRBV18 to TRBJ2-7; the D is unclear. The CDR3 is made up of 13 amino acids. V was cut by 6 bases and J by 3 bases, with 12 bases left in between. CDR1 is KGHSH and CDR2 is LQKENI in the germline V gene. The CDR3 loop reads CASSSALNYEQYF. CDR3 nucleotide sequence: TGTGCCAGCTCCTCGGCCCTCAACTACGAGCAGTACTTC.

J is TRBJ1-5 and V is TRBV28, with 9 bases identical to TRBD1. Losses at the gene ends were 7 bases for V and 6 bases for J; bases not matched to a gene: 10. This CDR3 is built from 15 residues. In germline, CDR1 is MDHEN, CDR2 SYDVKM. CDR3 in DNA: TGTGCCAGCAACTTGGGACAGGGTTATCGTCAGCCCCAGCATTTT. It is translated as CASNLGQGYRQPQHF.

The chain couples TRBV27 to TRBJ1-1, with TRBD1 identical over 10 bases. The CDR3 is 16 residues long. Trimming cost V 4 bases and J 0 bases; bases outside gene matches: 5. Germline CDR1 MNHEY, CDR2 SMNVEV (reference sequence). The CDR3 sequence: CASSYWTGGMNTEAFF. Written as DNA, the CDR3 is TGTGCCAGCAGTTATTGGACAGGGGGAATGAACACTGAAGCTTTCTTT.

V and J are TRBV28 and TRBJ2-1; 7 bases match TRBD2. Germline-derived CDR1 and CDR2 are MDHEN and SYDVKM. The CDR3 spans 13 residues. V dropped 8 bases and J dropped 7; count of bases not matched to a gene: 8. Here the CDR3 reads CASVPDGGNEQFF. The CDR3 coding sequence is TGTGCCAGCGTCCCTGACGGGGGGAATGAGCAGTTCTTC.

This clone was found a few times. J is TRBJ2-1 and V is TRBV6-5; no reliable D call. Trimming left V 6 bases short and J 3 bases short, with 3 bases between. Germline CDR1 reads MNHEY; CDR2 reads SVGAGI. This CDR3 region has 11 residues. CDR3 in DNA: TGTGCCAGCAGAAGCTACAATGAGCAGTTCTTC. Translation: CASRSYNEQFF.

This chain joins TRBV2 and TRBJ1-5; tentative D call: TRBD1 (5 bases). V was pared by 8 bases and J by 1 base, with 9 bases between. The CDR3 consists of 13 residues. Germline-derived CDR1 and CDR2 are SNHLY and FYNNEI. The CDR3 reads CASGGDSNQPQHF. CDR3 in DNA: TGTGCCAGCGGAGGGGACAGCAATCAGCCCCAGCATTTT.